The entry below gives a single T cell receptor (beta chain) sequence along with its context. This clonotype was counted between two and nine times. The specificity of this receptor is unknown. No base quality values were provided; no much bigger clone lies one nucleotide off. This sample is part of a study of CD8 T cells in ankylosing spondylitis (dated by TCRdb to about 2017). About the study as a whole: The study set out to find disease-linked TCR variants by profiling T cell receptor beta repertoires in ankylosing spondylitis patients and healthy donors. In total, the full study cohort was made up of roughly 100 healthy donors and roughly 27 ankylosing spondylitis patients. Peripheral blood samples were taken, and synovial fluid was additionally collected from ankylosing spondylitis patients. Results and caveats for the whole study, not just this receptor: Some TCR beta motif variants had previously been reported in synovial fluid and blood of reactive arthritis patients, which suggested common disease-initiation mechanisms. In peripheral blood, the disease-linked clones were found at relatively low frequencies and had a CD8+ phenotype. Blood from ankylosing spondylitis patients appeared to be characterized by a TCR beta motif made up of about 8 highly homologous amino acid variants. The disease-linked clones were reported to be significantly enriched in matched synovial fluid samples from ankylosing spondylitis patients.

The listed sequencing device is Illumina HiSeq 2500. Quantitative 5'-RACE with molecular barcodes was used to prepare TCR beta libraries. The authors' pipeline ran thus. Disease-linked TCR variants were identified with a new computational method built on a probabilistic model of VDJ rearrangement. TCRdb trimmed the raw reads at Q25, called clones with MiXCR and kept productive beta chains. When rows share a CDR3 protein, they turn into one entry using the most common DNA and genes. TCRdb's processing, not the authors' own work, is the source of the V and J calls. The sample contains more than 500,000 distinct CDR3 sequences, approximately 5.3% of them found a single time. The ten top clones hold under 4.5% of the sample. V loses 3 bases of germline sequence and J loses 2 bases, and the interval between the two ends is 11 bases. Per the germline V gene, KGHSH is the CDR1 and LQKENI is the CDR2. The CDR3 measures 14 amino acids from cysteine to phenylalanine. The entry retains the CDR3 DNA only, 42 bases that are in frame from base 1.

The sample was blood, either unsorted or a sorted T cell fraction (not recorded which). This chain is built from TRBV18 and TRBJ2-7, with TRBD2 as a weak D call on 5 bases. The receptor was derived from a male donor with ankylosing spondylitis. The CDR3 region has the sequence CASSPRTPTYEQYF. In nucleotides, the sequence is TGTGCCAGCTCACCGAGGACTCCTACCTACGAGCAGTACTTC.